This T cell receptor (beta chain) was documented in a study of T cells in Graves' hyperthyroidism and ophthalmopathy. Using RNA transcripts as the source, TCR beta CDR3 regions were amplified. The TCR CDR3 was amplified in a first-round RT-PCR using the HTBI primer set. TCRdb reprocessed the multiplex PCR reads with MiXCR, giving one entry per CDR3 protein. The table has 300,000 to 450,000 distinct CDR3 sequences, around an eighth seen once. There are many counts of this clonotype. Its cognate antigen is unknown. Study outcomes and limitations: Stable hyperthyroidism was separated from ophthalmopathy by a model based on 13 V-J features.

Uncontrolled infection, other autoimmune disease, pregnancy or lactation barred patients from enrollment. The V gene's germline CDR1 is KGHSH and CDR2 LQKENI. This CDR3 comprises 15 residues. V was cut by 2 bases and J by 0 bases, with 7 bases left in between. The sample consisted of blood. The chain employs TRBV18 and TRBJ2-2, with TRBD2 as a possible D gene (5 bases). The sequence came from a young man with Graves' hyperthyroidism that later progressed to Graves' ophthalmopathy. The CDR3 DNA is TGTGCCAGCTCACCAACCGGGACGAACACCGGGGAGCTGTTTTTT. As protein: CASSPTGTNTGELFF.